This T cell receptor beta chain was sequenced during a study of blood T cell repertoires in COVID-19 (dated by TCRdb to between 2020 and 2021). Turning to the overall study: Samples from collaborators originated in the United States, Italy and Spain and spanned both the acute and convalescent phases of COVID-19. The material from the prospective study consisted of cDNA or gDNA derived from T cells, B-cell-depleted T cells, or PBMCs. The dataset comprised deeply sampled blood TCRbeta repertoires from subjects exposed to, actively infected with, or recovered from COVID-19. The repertoires were released in a freely available public database intended as a resource for research on the immune response to SARS-CoV-2. The samples were drawn from the first 160 participants of the ongoing ImmuneRACE study and from under 1,500 subjects provided by 6 global collaborators. A de-identified subject ID, COVID-19 status, age in years and sex were almost always included in the sample metadata. Where available, HLA class I and class II types were obtained from metadata supplied by the sample provider rather than from assay-based typing. Broader findings and caveats from the paper: How much clinical and demographic metadata was included differed by source and by participant, and the metadata was provided uncurated.

The table lists this clone with a count of one. The antigen it recognizes is unknown. Per-nucleotide qualities are absent, and no much larger clonotype sits a single base away. Whole blood was collected in K2EDTA tubes by collaborating institutions according to the institutions' own protocols. For TCRbeta analysis, collaborator samples were shipped as frozen whole blood, as isolated PBMCs, or as DNA extracted from either sample type. Counted from cysteine to phenylalanine, this CDR3 has 13 amino acids. The entry retains the CDR3 DNA only, 39 bases that are in frame from base 1. Germline trimming amounts to 9 bases on V and 3 bases on J, with 4 as the count of junction bases outside the gene matches. The germline V gene (reference sequence) supplies CDR1 LNHDA and CDR2 SQIVND. TCRbeta CDR3 regions were amplified from genomic DNA by means of the immunoSEQ Assay, a bias-controlled multiplex PCR. In the authors' own workflow: Nucleated cell counts per sample were estimated from amplification of reference gene primers within the assay. To quantify the absolute abundance of each unique TCRbeta CDR3 rearrangement, sequence reads were collapsed and filtered. For each sample, productive Simpson clonality was calculated as the square root of Simpson's diversity index across productive rearrangements. TCRdb obtained this table from immuneACCESS and retained in-frame rearrangements with V and J assigned. These tables miss some clones; where compared with another copy, unresolved V genes account for less than half of the shortfall, and the remainder is unexplained. That table supplies the V and J calls and clone size; D and trimming were determined from the DNA. The sample table shows 300,000 or so clones, and about 86% are seen once. Together, the top ten hold 1% to 1.5% of the sample.

The sample comprised peripheral blood. The chain couples TRBV19 to TRBJ2-2; 7 bases in the junction line up with TRBD2. The origin of this receptor is a woman aged 45-59 years with acute or convalescent COVID-19. The CDR3 sequence is CASGRWDTGELFF. At the DNA level, the sequence is TGTGCCAGCGGGAGGTGGGACACCGGGGAGCTGTTTTTT.